Presented here are 5 T cell receptor beta chains from one specimen sequenced in a study of vaccination and CD4 T cells after COVID-19. Treatment noted: roughly 11-day PBMC culture with coronavirus spike peptide pools or control peptides (ViraFEST assay). The antigens of these receptors remain unknown. CD4+ T cells that had been cultured provided DNA sequenced with the Oncomine TCR Beta short-read assay. A single record per CDR3 protein comes from TCRdb applying MiXCR to the PCR reads. The repertoire includes more than 10,000 distinct CDR3 sequences, approximately 40% of them detected once, and less than 10% sits in the top ten. The sample was CD4+ T cells from blood, cultured in vitro. These receptors came from a human donor who had recovered from COVID-19.

A few counts support this clonotype. In DNA form, the CDR3 reads TGTGCCAGCAGTGAAGGATCCGTGGGTGAAGCTTTCTTT. It codes for CASSEGSVGEAFF. The chain employs TRBV2 and TRBJ1-1; no clear D gene. V lost 1 base and J 7 bases, leaving 10 bases between the germline ends. The length of the CDR3 is 13 residues. CDR1 and CDR2 (germline): SNHLY, FYNNEI.

The chain uses TRBV27 and TRBJ2-6; D gene unclear. The CDR3 is 15 residues long. The V and J ends lost 3 bases and 2 bases respectively, with 8 bases between them. Germline CDR1 MNHEY, CDR2 SMNVEV (reference sequence). The CDR3 DNA reads as TGTGCCAGCAGTTTCCGCAGAGCTGGGGCCAACGTCCTGACTTTC. Protein: CASSFRRAGANVLTF.

This clonotype was seen only a few times. The chain has TRBV14 and TRBJ1-2, with D perhaps matching TRBD1 (6 bases). The CDR3 has 15 residues. Germline CDR1 reads SGHDN; CDR2 reads FVKESK. With 5 bases removed from V and 7 bases from J, the gap between germline ends came to 20 bases. The CDR3 DNA reads as TGTGCCAGCAGCTTTTCCCGGAGGGGGAGCCGTGGCTACACCTTC. Protein: CASSFSRRGSRGYTF.

This chain connects TRBV12-3 or TRBV12-4 to TRBJ1-1, with D possibly TRBD1 on 6 matching bases. The CDR3 loop spans 13 amino acids. Trimming left V 10 bases short and J 4 bases short, with 16 bases between. The CDR3 region is CAINYRASTEAFF. CDR3 nucleotides: TGTGCCATCAACTACAGGGCGAGCACTGAAGCTTTCTTT.

The chain combines TRBV5-4 with TRBJ1-6, with TRBD1 matching 8 bases. V lost 3 bases to trimming and J lost 7 bases; unmatched junction nucleotides: 6. Germline assignment: CDR1 SGHNT and CDR2 YYREEE (reference sequence). This CDR3 spans 15 amino acids. CDR3 nucleotides: TGTGCCAGCAGCTCGACCCAGGGGGCGAATTCACCCCTCCACTTT. It codes for CASSSTQGANSPLHF.